The 30 T cell receptor beta chains given below trace back to one sample, sequenced in a study of technical replicates of blood from a few donors (dated by TCRdb to about 2017). Library generation was performed with the immunoSEQ multiplex PCR assay. As stored in TCRdb, this immuneACCESS dataset retains in-frame rearrangements with V and J assigned. A fraction of the clones does not appear; measured against another copy, unresolved V genes explain less than half of the discrepancy, and the remainder lacks a known reason. The sample records about 97,000 clones, roughly 94% of which are singletons. Clones ranked in the top ten supply around 0.33% of the sample. The sample consisted of T cells isolated from PBMCs. The receptors were sampled from a human donor in good health.

J is TRBJ2-7 and V is TRBV2, with TRBD2 identical over 8 bases. Germline V gene lookup returns CDR1 SNHLY and CDR2 FYNNEI. V shed 6 bases and J 4 bases; nucleotides not matched to a gene: 8. CDR3 size: 14 residues. The CDR3: CASSRPGGDYEQYF. DNA of the CDR3: TGTGCCAGCAGCCGCCCGGGGGGGGATTACGAGCAGTACTTC.

The genes are TRBV6-5 and TRBJ2-1; 8 bases fit TRBD1. This CDR3 contains 15 residues. Germline V lookup: CDR1 MNHEY, CDR2 SVGAGI. V trimming: 0 bases; J trimming: 5 bases; junction bases outside the gene matches: 3. In nucleotides, the CDR3 is TGTGCCAGCAGTTACTCATACAGGGGGGACAATGAGCAGTTCTTC. It is translated as CASSYSYRGDNEQFF.

The V gene is TRBV19, the J gene TRBJ1-5; a possible D gene is TRBD1 (6 bases). Trimming stripped 0 bases from V and 3 bases from J, with 12 bases between. The CDR3 extends over 16 amino acids. Looked up from germline, CDR1 is LNHDA and CDR2 is SQIVND (reference sequence). The CDR3 protein is CASSIEGGGINQPQHF. The CDR3 region has the DNA TGTGCCAGTAGTATAGAAGGGGGGGGCATCAATCAGCCCCAGCATTTT. The full variable domain, in which reference TRBV19 and TRBJ1-5 provide the parts outside the CDR3, is DGGITQSPKYLFRKEGQNVTLSCEQNLNHDAMYWYRQDPGQGLRLIYYSQIVNDFQKGDIAEGYSVSREKKESFPLTVTSAQKNPTAFYLCASSIEGGGINQPQHFGDGTRLSIL.

The gene calls are TRBV6-5 and TRBJ1-5; D is unresolved. The CDR3 has 13 residues. Trimming stripped 8 bases from V and 4 bases from J, with 12 bases between. Germline V CDR1 and CDR2: MNHEY, SVGAGI. CDR3 residues: CASRGLTNQPQHF. The CDR3 bases are TGTGCCAGCCGCGGACTGACAAATCAGCCCCAGCATTTT.

The chain recombines TRBV5-1 with TRBJ1-3; a weak D match, TRBD1 (6 bases). V was shortened by 4 bases and J by 2 bases, with 16 bases between the two germline ends. Germline V CDR1 and CDR2: SGHRS, YFSETQ. The length of the CDR3 is 16 residues. This chain's CDR3 is CASSIPRGEAGNTIYF. Here the CDR3 DNA reads TGCGCCAGCAGCATCCCCAGGGGTGAGGCTGGAAACACCATATATTTT.

This rearrangement joins TRBV28 to TRBJ1-4; 7 bases line up with TRBD1. CDR1 is MDHEN and CDR2 is SYDVKM in the germline V gene. CDR3 length equals 18 residues. J was trimmed by 4 bases and V by 5 bases; bases with no gene match: 16. CDR3 loop: CASSGTGALYDYNEKLFF. CDR3 bases: TGTGCCAGCAGTGGCACAGGGGCTCTCTATGACTATAATGAAAAACTGTTTTTT.

The chain employs TRBV6-4 and TRBJ1-2; D uncertain. This CDR3 spans 13 amino acids. Looked up from germline, CDR1 is MRHNA and CDR2 is SNTAGT. V was pared by 3 bases and J by 6 bases, with 11 bases between. The CDR3 region is CASSEREGDGYTF. CDR3 nucleotide sequence: TGTGCCAGCAGTGAAAGGGAGGGTGATGGCTACACCTTC.

J is TRBJ2-7 and V is TRBV5-4; D might be TRBD2 (5 bases). The CDR3 spans 12 residues. CDR1 SGHNT and CDR2 YYREEE come from the germline V gene (reference sequence). Trimming pared 5 bases from V and 5 bases from J, leaving 11 bases between. In DNA, the CDR3 is TGTGCCAGCAGTACGGGGTTCCACGAGCAGTACTTC. Protein: CASSTGFHEQYF.

The chain employs TRBV10-3 and TRBJ2-7; D gene unclear. In germline, CDR1 is ENHRY, CDR2 SYGVKD. The V end was cut by 7 bases, the J end by 3 bases, with 16 bases between. This CDR3 comprises 14 residues. The CDR3 is CAITRAQEIYEQYF. The CDR3 DNA reads TGTGCCATCACCCGAGCCCAGGAAATCTACGAGCAGTACTTC.

This sequence joins TRBV29-1 and TRBJ1-3; D perhaps matches TRBD1 (5 bases). CDR1 is SQVTM and CDR2 is ANQGSEA in the germline V gene. V was pared by 6 bases and J by 0 bases, with 6 bases between. This CDR3 region has 12 residues. CDR3 coding DNA: TGCAGCGTAAGGGGCTCTGGAAACACCATATATTTT. Its protein product is CSVRGSGNTIYF.

This chain uses TRBV19 with TRBJ1-1; 9 bases are shared with TRBD1. Looked up from germline, CDR1 is LNHDA and CDR2 is SQIVND (reference sequence). The V segment lost 7 bases and the J segment 5 bases; nucleotides outside the gene matches: 8. The CDR3 totals 14 residues. This CDR3 reads CASTLFDRGTEAFF. The DNA for the CDR3 is TGTGCCAGTACCCTTTTCGACAGGGGGACTGAAGCTTTCTTT.

The chain is built from TRBV13 and TRBJ2-2, with TRBD2 matching 8 bases. Germline V gene sequence: CDR1 PRHDT, CDR2 FYEKMQ (reference sequence). The CDR3 is made up of 15 amino acids. Trimming at V came to 3 bases and at J to 7 bases, leaving 7 bases not matched to a gene. CDR3 region: CASSLQREIHGELFF. The CDR3 bases are TGTGCCAGCAGCTTGCAGCGGGAGATCCACGGGGAGCTGTTTTTT.

The V call is TRBV2, the J call TRBJ2-2, with TRBD1 matching over 7 bases. CDR1 is SNHLY and CDR2 is FYNNEI in the germline V gene. The CDR3 sequence is 15 residues long. The trim removed 7 bases at V and 0 bases at J, leaving 5 bases unmatched. The CDR3 spells CASMGQITNTGELFF. In DNA, the CDR3 is TGTGCCAGCATGGGACAGATCACGAACACCGGGGAGCTGTTTTTT. The full variable domain, completed using reference TRBV2 and TRBJ2-2, is EPEVTQTPSHQVTQMGQEVILRCVPISNHLYFYWYRQILGQKVEFLVSFYNNEISEKSEIFDDQFSVERPDGSNFTLKIRSTKLEDSAMYFCASMGQITNTGELFFGEGSRLTVL.

J is TRBJ2-7 and V is TRBV11-3; the D gene is possibly TRBD1 (6 bases). Trimming cost V 8 bases and J 5 bases, with 13 bases left between them. The germline CDR1 and CDR2 sequences are SGHNT and YENEEA. This CDR3 comprises 12 residues. CDR3 coding DNA: TGTGCCAGCGGATACAGGGAGCACGAGCAGTACTTC. This gives the protein CASGYREHEQYF.

In DNA form, the CDR3 reads TGTGCCAGTAGTATTGAGCTGCTAGCGGTCTACACAGATACGCAGTATTTT. Protein: CASSIELLAVYTDTQYF. The V and J genes are TRBV19 and TRBJ2-3; 7 bases match TRBD2. The CDR3 loop spans 17 amino acids. J gave up 2 bases and V 3 bases, and 11 bases lay outside the gene matches. The germline CDR1 and CDR2 sequences are LNHDA and SQIVND (reference sequence). Using reference TRBV19 and TRBJ2-3 for the parts outside the CDR3, the full variable domain is DGGITQSPKYLFRKEGQNVTLSCEQNLNHDAMYWYRQDPGQGLRLIYYSQIVNDFQKGDIAEGYSVSREKKESFPLTVTSAQKNPTAFYLCASSIELLAVYTDTQYFGPGTRLTVL.

The sample holds one count of this clone. V is TRBV6-4 and J is TRBJ1-5; no clear D. Trimming removed 0 bases from V and 6 bases from J, with 9 bases in between. The CDR3 covers 14 residues. Germline V lookup: CDR1 MRHNA, CDR2 SNTAGT. The DNA of the CDR3 is TGTGCCAGCAGTGACTCCCCTTTGGCTCAGCCCCAGCATTTT. Its translation: CASSDSPLAQPQHF.

The chain recombines TRBV29-1 with TRBJ1-5, with TRBD1 as a possible D gene (5 bases). The CDR3 contains 13 residues. V was trimmed by 6 bases and J by 4 bases, leaving 13 bases between them. The germline CDR1 and CDR2 sequences are SQVTM and ANQGSEA. CDR3 in amino acids: CSVETEANQPQHF. The CDR3 DNA reads as TGCAGCGTCGAGACAGAAGCTAATCAGCCCCAGCATTTT.

This clone was detected once. The chain recombines TRBV6-5 with TRBJ2-3; perhaps TRBD2 as D (5 bases). The length of the CDR3 is 15 residues. Trimming removed 1 base from V and 2 bases from J, with 10 bases in between. Germline assignment: CDR1 MNHEY and CDR2 SVGAGI. CDR3 region: CASSYLGLYTDTQYF. CDR3 in DNA: TGTGCCAGCAGTTACTTAGGACTGTACACAGATACGCAGTATTTT.

The gene calls are TRBV27 and TRBJ2-5; D is uncertain. V was trimmed by 0 bases and J by 4 bases, leaving 6 bases between them. In germline, CDR1 is MNHEY, CDR2 SMNVEV (reference sequence). The CDR3 consists of 13 residues. CDR3 nucleotide sequence: TGTGCCAGCAGTTTATCCAAAATAGAGACCCAGTACTTC. It is translated as CASSLSKIETQYF.

This clone appeared a single time. The CDR3 DNA reads as TGCGCCAGCAGCCAAGTGATTCACGCAGATCATGGCTACACCTTC. Translated: CASSQVIHADHGYTF. This chain uses TRBV4-3 with TRBJ1-2; D is undetermined. Germline V gene lookup returns CDR1 LGHNA and CDR2 YSLEER. CDR3 size: 15 residues. Trimming removed 1 base at V and 6 bases at J, with 15 bases between.

This chain connects TRBV30 to TRBJ2-3; 8 bases line up with TRBD1. Germline values: CDR1 GTSNPN, CDR2 SVGIG (reference sequence). The CDR3 covers 13 residues. With 6 bases clipped from V and 6 bases from J, the junction kept 8 bases outside the gene matches. The CDR3 coding sequence is TGTGCCTGCAACCGACAGGGGCCCGATACGCAGTATTTT. It codes for CACNRQGPDTQYF.

This clone came up once. V is TRBV18 and J is TRBJ1-4; D is undetermined. The CDR3 consists of 14 residues. From germline, CDR1 is KGHSH and CDR2 LQKENI. Trimming stripped 2 bases from V and 8 bases from J, with 12 bases between. Here the CDR3 reads CASSPGQNREKLFF. The CDR3 DNA sequence: TGTGCCAGCTCACCAGGGCAGAATAGGGAAAAACTGTTTTTT.

The CDR3 DNA reads TGTGCCAGCAGTTTCTCCGGGACAGGAGTCTACGAGCAGTACTTC. It codes for CASSFSGTGVYEQYF. The V and J genes are TRBV27 and TRBJ2-7; 8 positions agree with TRBD1. Per the germline V gene, CDR1 is MNHEY and CDR2 is SMNVEV (reference sequence). J lost 3 bases, V lost 3 bases, and 7 bases had no gene match. The CDR3 sequence is 15 residues long.

A note on this clone: In the same sample, other DNA sequences code for this CDR3. The chain carries TRBV11-2 and TRBJ1-1; a possible D gene is TRBD1 (5 bases). Between the trimmed V and J ends, which lost 0 bases and 1 base, there was a span of 9 bases. Germline V gene sequence: CDR1 SGHAT, CDR2 FQNNGV. This CDR3 comprises 15 residues. CDR3 sequence: CASSLEGTGNTEAFF. The CDR3 DNA reads TGTGCCAGCAGCTTAGAAGGAACAGGGAACACTGAAGCTTTCTTT.

The chain joins TRBV25-1 to TRBJ1-5; possibly TRBD1 for D (5 bases). V lost 2 bases to trimming and J lost 1 base, with 18 bases between them. Germline V CDR1 and CDR2: MGHDK, SYGVNS. The CDR3 is 18 amino acids. The CDR3 DNA sequence: TGTGCCAGCAGTGAAAAAGAGGGGCTCGGGAGGAGCAATCAGCCCCAGCATTTT. It translates to CASSEKEGLGRSNQPQHF.

The chain has TRBV7-9 and TRBJ2-1, with 13 bases aligning to TRBD2. Trimming at V came to 5 bases and at J to 10 bases, leaving 8 bases not matched to a gene. CDR3 length equals 15 residues. Germline values: CDR1 SEHNR, CDR2 FQNEAQ (reference sequence). CDR3 nucleotide sequence: TGTGCCAGCAGCACGTTCGGGACTAGCGGGAACGAGCAGTTCTTC. Its protein product is CASSTFGTSGNEQFF.

The chain links TRBV9 to TRBJ1-2, with 8 bases identical to TRBD1. The ends lost 2 bases at V and 4 bases at J; junction bases unmatched: 1. The germline V gene encodes CDR1 SGDLS and CDR2 YYNGEE. The CDR3 spans 13 residues. CDR3 DNA: TGTGCCAGCAGCGTGGACAGGGCCTATGGCTACACCTTC. It specifies CASSVDRAYGYTF.

The V call is TRBV4-1, the J call TRBJ1-1; possible D gene TRBD1, 5 bases. The CDR3 has 14 amino acids. CDR1 and CDR2 (germline): MGHRA, YSYEKL. V gave up 4 bases and J gave up 4 bases, with 13 bases separating them. The CDR3 loop is CASSLTTGATEAFF. For the CDR3, the DNA is TGCGCCAGCAGCCTTACAACAGGAGCCACTGAAGCTTTCTTT.

V gene TRBV9 combines with J gene TRBJ2-5; no clear D gene. The CDR3 runs 12 residues. Germline CDR1 is SGDLS and CDR2 is YYNGEE. With 3 bases removed from V and 4 bases from J, the gap between germline ends came to 7 bases. CDR3 amino acids: CASSDSSETQYF. The CDR3 nucleotides are TGTGCCAGCAGCGATAGTTCAGAGACCCAGTACTTC.

This clone was detected only once. The chain recombines TRBV6-1 with TRBJ2-7; 11 bases match TRBD2. Trimming took 6 bases from V and 4 from J; bases not matched to a gene: 8. The CDR3 totals 15 residues. The germline gives CDR1 MNHNS, CDR2 SASEGT. The CDR3, as DNA: TGTGCCAGCAGCGGAATACTAGCGGGAGTTTACGAGCAGTACTTC. It specifies CASSGILAGVYEQYF.